The 21 T cell receptor beta chains listed next were all sequenced from one sample in a study of T cell repertoires in cytomegalovirus infection. MiXCR, run by TCRdb on the reads, gives a single entry per CDR3 protein. The sample comprises 200,000 to 300,000 distinct CDR3 sequences, approximately 14% of which are singletons, and about 8.7% rests with the top ten. Sequenced: PBMCs. These receptors were collected from a human donor in good health (CMV status not recorded). Some clones in this sample may be carry-over from other donors' samples.

At least ten counts were recorded for this clonotype. The chain links TRBV19 to TRBJ2-1; 9 nucleotides match TRBD2. The germline V gene has CDR1 LNHDA and CDR2 SQIVND (reference sequence). This CDR3 region has 14 residues. J gave up 9 bases and V 5 bases, and 8 bases lay outside the gene matches. DNA of the CDR3: TGTGCCAGTAGTTTGGCGGGGGGGCTTGGTGAGCAGTTCTTC. Its translation: CASSLAGGLGEQFF. Filled out from reference TRBV19 and TRBJ2-1, the complete variable domain reads DGGITQSPKYLFRKEGQNVTLSCEQNLNHDAMYWYRQDPGQGLRLIYYSQIVNDFQKGDIAEGYSVSREKKESFPLTVTSAQKNPTAFYLCASSLAGGLGEQFFGPGTRLTVL.

In its sample, this clonotype was seen a few times. This chain links TRBV20-1 with TRBJ1-1, with 8 bases lining up with TRBD1. The V gene end was trimmed by 6 bases and the J gene end by 4 bases; junction bases not matched to a gene: 7. CDR3 size: 13 residues. Germline lookup yields CDR1 DFQATT and CDR2 SNEGSKA (reference sequence). CDR3 DNA sequence: TGCAGTGCCTCCGGACAGGGATTCACTGAAGCTTTCTTT. This sequence encodes CSASGQGFTEAFF.

This clonotype appeared many times. The rearrangement uses TRBV6-1 and TRBJ2-6; D is unclear. Per the germline V gene, CDR1 is MNHNS and CDR2 is SASEGT. The V gene lost 8 bases and the J gene lost 1 base, with 21 bases spanning the gap. CDR3 length: 18 residues. As DNA, the CDR3 is TGTGCCAGCCGACGCCGGGCAGACCCCTGGTCTGGGGCCAACGTCCTGACTTTC. Protein: CASRRRADPWSGANVLTF.

This clonotype turned up a few times. The chain uses TRBV2 and TRBJ2-1; TRBD2 matches at 9 bases. With 6 bases clipped from V and 8 bases from J, the junction kept 8 bases outside the gene matches. Germline CDR1 and CDR2: SNHLY and FYNNEI. CDR3 length: 14 amino acids. CDR3 residues: CASSQAGGVHEQFF. In DNA form, the CDR3 reads TGTGCCAGCAGCCAAGCGGGGGGCGTCCATGAGCAGTTCTTC. The whole variable domain, remainder taken from reference TRBV2 and TRBJ2-1, is EPEVTQTPSHQVTQMGQEVILRCVPISNHLYFYWYRQILGQKVEFLVSFYNNEISEKSEIFDDQFSVERPDGSNFTLKIRSTKLEDSAMYFCASSQAGGVHEQFFGPGTRLTVL.

The table lists this clonotype with a few counts. This chain uses TRBV29-1 with TRBJ2-2; 12 bases are a match to TRBD2. V was clipped by 6 bases and J by 2 bases; unmatched bases: 13. There are 18 residues in the CDR3. CDR1 is SQVTM and CDR2 is ANQGSEA in the germline V gene. Here the CDR3 reads CSVVGVRLAGENTGELFF. CDR3 nucleotides: TGCAGCGTAGTAGGCGTGCGACTAGCGGGAGAAAACACCGGGGAGCTGTTTTTT.

This clonotype was observed many times. The chain has TRBV18 and TRBJ1-4; D is uncertain. CDR1 is KGHSH and CDR2 is LQKENI in the germline V gene. This CDR3 has 16 residues. V shed 6 bases and J shed 0 bases, with 14 bases lying between them. This CDR3 reads CASSARTDATNEKLFF. Written as DNA, the CDR3 is TGTGCCAGCTCGGCGCGGACGGACGCAACTAATGAAAAACTGTTTTTT.

This clonotype was observed many times. V and J are TRBV11-2 and TRBJ2-2; no firm D call. From germline, CDR1 is SGHAT and CDR2 FQNNGV. This CDR3 has 13 residues. V was clipped by 1 base and J by 4 bases, with 4 bases between them. The CDR3 reads CASSLVFTGELFF. The CDR3, as DNA: TGTGCCAGCAGCTTAGTCTTCACCGGGGAGCTGTTTTTT.

The gene calls are TRBV3-1 and TRBJ1-6, with TRBD1 as a possible D gene (6 bases). Trimming removed 6 bases at V and 7 bases at J, with 16 bases between. The CDR3 covers 15 residues. Germline V gene sequence: CDR1 LGHDT, CDR2 YNNKEL (reference sequence). The CDR3 loop reads CASRTVAGANSPLHF. DNA of the CDR3: TGTGCCAGCAGAACGGTCGCAGGGGCGAATTCACCCCTCCACTTT.

The chain employs TRBV11-3 and TRBJ2-2; 9 bases fit TRBD2. Germline CDR1 reads SGHNT; CDR2 reads YENEEA. With V trimmed by 5 bases and J by 5 bases, 12 bases remained unmatched. The CDR3 has 17 amino acids. CDR3 coding DNA: TGTGCCAGCAGCCCGTGGACTAGCGATGGGAGGACCGGGGAGCTGTTTTTT. Translation: CASSPWTSDGRTGELFF.

As concerns this clonotype: At one boundary the junction diverges from the germline segment, which might be a read error. The rearrangement uses TRBV6-2 or TRBV6-3 and TRBJ2-1; D gene uncertain. Germline V lookup: CDR1 MNHEY, CDR2 SVGEGT. This CDR3 has 13 amino acids. The CDR3 loop is CPSSQEVGQWQFF. DNA of the CDR3: TGTCCCAGCAGCCAGGAAGTCGGGCAATGGCAGTTCTTC.

The chain has TRBV20-1 and TRBJ2-5; D is perhaps TRBD1 or TRBD2 (5 bases each). The V end was cut by 3 bases, the J end by 3 bases, with 11 bases between. CDR1 and CDR2 from the germline V gene are DFQATT and SNEGSKA (reference sequence). This CDR3 region has 13 residues. In nucleotides, the CDR3 is TGCAGTGCTAGGGACACTAGAAAAGAGACCCAGTACTTC. Amino acids: CSARDTRKETQYF.

This clonotype appeared a few times. The chain has TRBV3-1 and TRBJ1-1, with TRBD1 as a possible D gene (5 bases). The germline V gene has CDR1 LGHDT and CDR2 YNNKEL (reference sequence). This CDR3 has 13 residues. Trimming shortened V by 8 bases and J by 1 base, and 11 bases separated the two germline ends. In nucleotides, the CDR3 is TGTGCCAGCGGAAACACAGGGAACACTGAAGCTTTCTTT. Its protein is CASGNTGNTEAFF.

This clonotype was recorded a few times. The chain is built from TRBV10-3 and TRBJ1-1; D is ambiguous. Between the trimmed V and J ends, which lost 7 bases and 1 base, there was a span of 4 bases. The CDR3 loop spans 11 amino acids. The germline CDR1 and CDR2 sequences are ENHRY and SYGVKD. DNA for the CDR3: TGTGCCATCAAGGCGAACACTGAAGCTTTCTTT. Its translation: CAIKANTEAFF.

This clonotype was detected once. V gene TRBV5-1 combines with J gene TRBJ2-1; D is possibly TRBD2 (6 bases). The V gene lost 7 bases and the J gene lost 2 bases, with 16 bases spanning the gap. This CDR3 is 15 amino acids long. From germline, CDR1 is SGHRS and CDR2 YFSETQ. The CDR3 reads CASGGGRAPYNEQFF. CDR3 nucleotides: TGCGCCAGCGGGGGAGGCAGGGCCCCCTACAATGAGCAGTTCTTC.

This clonotype was seen at least ten times. The rearrangement uses TRBV7-2 and TRBJ2-7; tentatively, D is TRBD1 (5 bases). CDR1 is SGHTA and CDR2 is FQGNSA in the germline V gene. The CDR3 covers 16 residues. Trimming took off 3 bases at V and 5 bases at J, with 20 bases between the two ends. The CDR3 DNA sequence: TGTGCCAGCAGCTTCCCGGGTTTCGCTCAAGGGGACGAGCAGTACTTC. Amino acid sequence: CASSFPGFAQGDEQYF.

This clonotype came up a few times. This chain joins TRBV4-1 and TRBJ2-7, with 8 nucleotides matching TRBD1. Germline V gene sequence: CDR1 MGHRA, CDR2 YSYEKL. V lost 2 bases and J lost 0; bases outside the gene matches: 3. The CDR3 covers 15 residues. The CDR3 protein is CASSQWTGSSYEQYF. As DNA, the CDR3 is TGCGCCAGCAGCCAATGGACAGGGAGCTCCTACGAGCAGTACTTC.

This clonotype was counted only a few times. The chain has TRBV29-1 and TRBJ2-1; D is ambiguous. This CDR3 comprises 14 residues. The ends were cut back, 3 bases at V and 0 bases at J, with 9 bases in the middle. Germline lookup yields CDR1 SQVTM and CDR2 ANQGSEA. The CDR3 nucleotides are TGCAGCGTTGACGCTTTGGGCTCCTACAATGAGCAGTTCTTC. It codes for CSVDALGSYNEQFF.

In its sample, this clonotype was seen a few times. J is TRBJ2-1 and V is TRBV7-6; the match to TRBD2 covers 14 bases. The length of the CDR3 is 17 residues. Germline CDR1 reads SGHVS; CDR2 reads FNYEAQ. The junction had 2 bases not matched to a gene; V was cut back by 4 bases and J by 0 bases. The CDR3 nucleotides read TGTGCCAGCAGCTGGGGGACTAGCGGGAGCTCCTACAATGAGCAGTTCTTC. As protein: CASSWGTSGSSYNEQFF.

This clonotype came up a few times. The chain has TRBV5-1 and TRBJ1-5; possible D gene TRBD1, 5 bases. This CDR3 contains 14 residues. In germline, CDR1 is SGHRS, CDR2 YFSETQ. V lost 0 bases and J 5 bases, leaving 9 bases between the germline ends. DNA of the CDR3: TGCGCCAGCAGCTTGGAGGCAGGGTATCAGCCCCAGCATTTT. It codes for CASSLEAGYQPQHF.

This clonotype was detected ten times or more. The chain links TRBV7-2 to TRBJ2-1, with 14 positions matching TRBD2. Germline loops: CDR1 SGHTA, CDR2 FQGNSA. V shed 5 bases, J shed 6 bases, and the junction held 15 bases outside the gene matches. This CDR3 comprises 19 residues. CDR3 DNA sequence: TGTGCCAGCAGCGCAGGACTAGCGGGAGGTTTTCTGTTTTTCAATGAGCAGTTCTTC. Amino acid sequence: CASSAGLAGGFLFFNEQFF.

This clonotype has a count of ten or more. This chain connects TRBV12-3 or TRBV12-4 to TRBJ1-5; 8 bases are a match to TRBD1. This CDR3 contains 15 residues. J lost 6 bases, V lost 5 bases, and 9 bases had no gene match. This chain's CDR3 is CASSPQGELGQPQHF. In DNA form, the CDR3 reads TGTGCCAGCAGTCCACAGGGGGAGTTGGGTCAGCCCCAGCATTTT.